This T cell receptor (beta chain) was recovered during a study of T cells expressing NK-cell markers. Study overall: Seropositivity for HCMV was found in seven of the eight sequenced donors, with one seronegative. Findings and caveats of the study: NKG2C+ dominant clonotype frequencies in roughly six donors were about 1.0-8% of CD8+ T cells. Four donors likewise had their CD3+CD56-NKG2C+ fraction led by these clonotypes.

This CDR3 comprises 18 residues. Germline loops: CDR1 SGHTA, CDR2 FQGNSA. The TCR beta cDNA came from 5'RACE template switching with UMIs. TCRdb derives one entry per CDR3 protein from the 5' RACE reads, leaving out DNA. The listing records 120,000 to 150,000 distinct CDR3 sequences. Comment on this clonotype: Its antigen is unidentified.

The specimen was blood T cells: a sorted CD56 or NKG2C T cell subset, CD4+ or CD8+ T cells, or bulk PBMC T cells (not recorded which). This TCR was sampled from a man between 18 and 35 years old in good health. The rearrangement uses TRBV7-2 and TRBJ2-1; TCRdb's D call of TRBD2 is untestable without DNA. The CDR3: CASSLAGLAGAFYNEQFF.